A single sample gave rise to the 31 T cell receptor beta chains below, sequenced in a study of blood T cell repertoires in COVID-19. Profiling relied on immunoSEQ multiplex PCR, and the TCRdb table lists in-frame clones only, not all of them. The profile covers about 210,000 clones, with around four fifths appearing a single time and 8% to 10% taken by the ten largest. The material sequenced was peripheral blood. The receptors stem from a woman in her forties or fifties with acute or convalescent COVID-19.

V is TRBV6-1 and J is TRBJ1-6, with D unresolved. V was shortened by 4 bases and J by 0 bases, with 16 bases between the two germline ends. CDR1 and CDR2 (germline): MNHNS, SASEGT. The CDR3 totals 18 residues. Here the CDR3 DNA reads TGTGCCAGCAGTGGCCTAGGGAGATCTAGCTCCTATAATTCACCCCTCCACTTT. Translating it yields CASSGLGRSSSYNSPLHF.

The CDR3 spells CATSREDSGISYNEQFF. CDR3 DNA sequence: TGTGCCACCAGCAGAGAAGATAGCGGGATCTCCTACAATGAGCAGTTCTTC. V and J are TRBV15 and TRBJ2-1, with 8 bases matching TRBD2. This CDR3 spans 17 amino acids. V gave up 0 bases and J gave up 0 bases; unmatched junction bases: 4. The germline V gene encodes CDR1 LNHNV and CDR2 YYDKDF (reference sequence).

The CDR3 sequence is CASRSPCGQRYCPGYEQYF. For the CDR3, the DNA is TGTGCCAGCAGGTCGCCTTGTGGGCAGCGGTACTGTCCCGGCTACGAGCAGTACTTC. This chain joins TRBV7-9 and TRBJ2-7; D might be TRBD2 (5 bases). The CDR3 has 19 amino acids. Germline CDR1 reads SEHNR; CDR2 reads FQNEAQ (reference sequence). Trimming stripped 6 bases from V and 3 bases from J, with 30 bases between.

The V gene is TRBV7-9, the J gene TRBJ2-5; 11 bases match TRBD2. The germline CDR1 and CDR2 sequences are SEHNR and FQNEAQ (reference sequence). The junction had 11 bases not matched to a gene; V was cut back by 0 bases and J by 5 bases. The CDR3 covers 18 residues. In DNA, the CDR3 is TGTGCCAGCAGCTTAGCGCTGACTAGCGGGACTTACCCGGAGACCCAGTACTTC. The encoded protein is CASSLALTSGTYPETQYF.

The chain couples TRBV11-2 to TRBJ2-7; D not resolved. V was pared by 5 bases and J by 4 bases, with 12 bases between. There are 13 residues in the CDR3. Looked up from germline, CDR1 is SGHAT and CDR2 is FQNNGV. The DNA of the CDR3 is TGTGCCAGCAGCCCACTAAGGCAGTACGAGCAGTACTTC. This translates into CASSPLRQYEQYF.

The V call is TRBV25-1, the J call TRBJ2-7, with TRBD1 matching 10 bases. The CDR3 totals 14 residues. V shed 2 bases and J 4 bases; nucleotides not matched to a gene: 2. Looked up from germline, CDR1 is MGHDK and CDR2 is SYGVNS. CDR3: CASSEDRGQYEQYF. The CDR3 nucleotides are TGTGCCAGCAGTGAAGACAGGGGGCAGTACGAGCAGTACTTC.

The chain combines TRBV27 with TRBJ2-7; 11 bases fit TRBD2. The germline V gene has CDR1 MNHEY and CDR2 SMNVEV (reference sequence). J lost 0 bases, V lost 2 bases, and 0 bases had no gene match. The CDR3 covers 15 residues. CDR3 nucleotides: TGTGCCAGCAGTTTAACTAGCGGGAGCTCCTACGAGCAGTACTTC. It specifies CASSLTSGSSYEQYF.

The rearrangement uses TRBV6-6 and TRBJ2-5, with D perhaps matching TRBD1 (6 bases). V was clipped by 5 bases and J by 3 bases, with 7 bases between them. The CDR3 length is 12 residues. CDR1 MNHNY and CDR2 SVGAGI come from the germline V gene (reference sequence). CDR3 residues: CASSHREETQYF. CDR3 bases: TGTGCCAGCAGTCACAGGGAAGAGACCCAGTACTTC.

This CDR3 reads CASVRGGEEKLFF. The CDR3 coding sequence is TGTGCCAGCGTCCGAGGAGGGGAAGAAAAACTGTTTTTT. The chain recombines TRBV6-6 with TRBJ1-4; D may be TRBD1 (5 bases). The CDR3 has 13 residues. The V and J ends lost 8 bases and 8 bases respectively, with 15 bases between them. The V gene's germline CDR1 is MNHNY and CDR2 SVGAGI (reference sequence).

The rearrangement uses TRBV7-2 and TRBJ1-2; D is ambiguous. CDR3 size: 14 residues. Germline CDR1 and CDR2: SGHTA and FQGNSA. Trimming left V 1 base short and J 8 bases short, with 14 bases between. The CDR3 protein is CASSLVLRGGGYTF. CDR3 in DNA: TGTGCCAGCAGCTTAGTACTCCGGGGTGGGGGCTACACCTTC.

V is TRBV7-2 and J is TRBJ1-4; 9 positions agree with TRBD1. Germline V gives CDR1 SGHTA, CDR2 FQGNSA. Trimming removed 5 bases from V and 5 bases from J; junction bases left unmatched: 6. The CDR3 contains 15 residues. Written as DNA, the CDR3 is TGTGCCAGCAGCCCGGGGACAGGGAAAAATGAAAAACTGTTTTTT. Protein: CASSPGTGKNEKLFF.

The chain joins TRBV14 to TRBJ1-1; TRBD1 is a possible D gene (6 bases). Germline CDR1 SGHDN, CDR2 FVKESK. V lost 1 base to trimming and J lost 8 bases, with 23 bases between them. CDR3 length equals 17 residues. The CDR3 protein is CASSQGILGGSGREAFF. DNA for the CDR3: TGTGCCAGCAGCCAAGGTATCTTAGGGGGAAGTGGGCGCGAAGCTTTCTTT.

This clone occurred a few times. This chain connects TRBV14 to TRBJ2-1, with TRBD2 matching over 7 bases. The CDR3 sequence is 17 residues long. J lost 8 bases, V lost 1 base, and 14 bases had no gene match. Germline V gives CDR1 SGHDN, CDR2 FVKESK. Here the CDR3 DNA reads TGTGCCAGCAGCCAAGCCCCCGGGACTGAGGGAGGGGATGAGCAGTTCTTC. This gives the protein CASSQAPGTEGGDEQFF.

J is TRBJ1-2 and V is TRBV4-2; the D gene is possibly TRBD1 (5 bases). In germline, CDR1 is LGHNA, CDR2 YNFKEQ. The CDR3 is 15 amino acids. V lost 0 bases and J lost 4, with 12 bases in between. The CDR3 here is CASSQDLNGGYGYTF. The CDR3 region has the DNA TGTGCCAGCAGCCAAGATCTGAACGGGGGCTATGGCTACACCTTC.

The chain links TRBV6-1 to TRBJ2-7; TRBD1 might be the D (8 bases). This CDR3 region has 15 residues. The V and J ends lost 3 bases and 6 bases respectively, with 18 bases between them. Germline CDR1 and CDR2: MNHNS and SASEGT. The CDR3 loop is CASSEVGQGGGEQYF. The CDR3 nucleotides read TGTGCCAGCAGTGAGGTCGGACAGGGAGGGGGCGAGCAGTACTTC.

The V call is TRBV7-2, the J call TRBJ2-1, with D possibly matching TRBD2 (6 bases). The CDR3 length is 15 residues. Germline V lookup: CDR1 SGHTA, CDR2 FQGNSA. Trimming left V 6 bases short and J 3 bases short, with 15 bases between. CDR3 loop: CASRQRVGGYNEQFF. CDR3 sequence (DNA): TGTGCCAGCAGGCAACGAGTGGGGGGCTACAATGAGCAGTTCTTC.

This chain links TRBV6-2 or TRBV6-3 with TRBJ2-5, with D possibly matching TRBD2 (5 bases). The CDR3 sequence is 16 residues long. Germline assignment: CDR1 MNHEY and CDR2 SVGEGT. The V and J ends lost 2 bases and 1 base respectively, with 14 bases between them. The CDR3: CASSYPQRVAQETQYF. CDR3 sequence (DNA): TGTGCCAGCAGTTACCCCCAGAGGGTGGCCCAAGAGACCCAGTACTTC.

The rearrangement links TRBV27 to TRBJ2-1; 10 nucleotides line up with TRBD2. From germline, CDR1 is MNHEY and CDR2 SMNVEV (reference sequence). The CDR3 runs 12 residues. The ends lost 5 bases at V and 12 bases at J; junction bases unmatched: 4. CDR3 protein: CASSASGRGQFF. In DNA form, the CDR3 reads TGTGCCAGCAGTGCTAGCGGGAGAGGGCAGTTCTTC.

V is TRBV18 and J is TRBJ2-7; 8 bases agree with TRBD1. CDR1 and CDR2 from the germline V gene are KGHSH and LQKENI. The CDR3 sequence is 13 residues long. After removal of 3 bases from V and 5 bases from J, the junction contained 3 bases not matched to a gene. This CDR3 is CASSPQGANEQYF. CDR3 bases: TGTGCCAGCTCACCCCAGGGGGCCAACGAGCAGTACTTC.

This clone was seen a single time. The chain uses TRBV19 and TRBJ1-1; TRBD1 matches at 7 bases. The germline CDR1 and CDR2 sequences are LNHDA and SQIVND (reference sequence). With V trimmed by 5 bases and J by 4 bases, 28 bases remained unmatched. The CDR3 spans 21 residues. The CDR3 sequence is CASSRQYLFRGTTRVVTEAFF. The CDR3 bases are TGTGCCAGTAGTCGCCAATATCTCTTCAGGGGGACAACCCGGGTGGTCACTGAAGCTTTCTTT.

The chain carries TRBV24-1 and TRBJ2-3; 10 nucleotides line up with TRBD2. After removal of 4 bases from V and 3 bases from J, the junction contained 9 bases not matched to a gene. The CDR3 contains 17 residues. Germline V CDR1 and CDR2: KGHDR, SFDVKD. The CDR3 nucleotides are TGTGCCACCAGTGACCCAACCGGGACTAGCGCGACAGATACGCAGTATTTT. Protein sequence: CATSDPTGTSATDTQYF.

The rearrangement uses TRBV6-5 and TRBJ1-2; D is unresolved. CDR1 is MNHEY and CDR2 is SVGAGI in the germline V gene. This CDR3 has 15 residues. Trimming took 3 bases from V and 4 from J, leaving 15 bases between them. The CDR3 loop reads CASSYDQIRGYGYTF. The CDR3 DNA is TGTGCCAGCAGTTATGACCAAATCCGAGGCTATGGCTACACCTTC.

The V and J genes are TRBV11-3 and TRBJ1-1; 7 positions agree with TRBD1. The CDR3 has 13 residues. The J segment lost 8 bases and the V segment lost 0 bases, leaving 3 bases of the junction unmatched. The germline V gene encodes CDR1 SGHNT and CDR2 YENEEA. CDR3: CASSLEGTEEAFF. The CDR3 nucleotides are TGTGCCAGCAGCTTAGAGGGGACAGAAGAAGCTTTCTTT.

V and J are TRBV28 and TRBJ2-1; TRBD1 matches 8 bases. The CDR3 covers 17 residues. Germline lookup yields CDR1 MDHEN and CDR2 SYDVKM. V gave up 4 bases and J gave up 4 bases; unmatched junction bases: 12. CDR3 loop: CASSSSRGTGSYNEQFF. CDR3 in DNA: TGTGCCAGCAGTTCCTCCCGAGGGACAGGCAGTTACAATGAGCAGTTCTTC.

This chain connects TRBV11-2 to TRBJ2-7; 12 nucleotides match TRBD2. Germline-derived CDR1 and CDR2 are SGHAT and FQNNGV. This CDR3 comprises 14 residues. Trimming took 4 bases from V and 5 from J; bases not matched to a gene: 3. The CDR3 DNA reads as TGTGCCAGCAGCTCAGCTAGCGGGAGGGACGAGCAGTACTTC. It codes for CASSSASGRDEQYF.

The chain joins TRBV9 to TRBJ1-2; D not resolved. Germline values: CDR1 SGDLS, CDR2 YYNGEE. Deletions cut 3 bases from V and 6 bases from J, with 9 bases between. The CDR3 is made up of 12 amino acids. Here the CDR3 reads CASSATLDGYTF. Here the CDR3 DNA reads TGTGCCAGCAGCGCTACGCTGGATGGCTACACCTTC.

The CDR3 loop is CASSPVRTGGQETQYF. In DNA form, the CDR3 reads TGTGCCAGCAGCCCCGTACGGACAGGGGGTCAAGAGACCCAGTACTTC. The V call is TRBV5-8, the J call TRBJ2-5, with 10 nucleotides matching TRBD1. V gave up 4 bases and J gave up 2 bases; unmatched junction bases: 8. The CDR3 totals 16 residues. The V gene's germline CDR1 is SGHTS and CDR2 YDEGEE. The entire variable domain, with the rest obtained from reference TRBV5-8 and TRBJ2-5, is as follows: EAGVTQSPTHLIKTRGQQATLRCSPISGHTSVYWYQQALGLGLQFLLWYDEGEERNRGNFPPRFSGRQFPNYSSELNVNALELEDSALYLCASSPVRTGGQETQYFGPGTRLLVL.

This chain uses TRBV4-2 with TRBJ2-3; D is unclear. Germline CDR1 reads LGHNA; CDR2 reads YNFKEQ. V gave up 4 bases and J gave up 0 bases, with 17 bases separating them. The CDR3 length is 17 residues. Here the CDR3 DNA reads TGTGCCAGCAGCCGCCTAACATTAGGAGCTAGCACAGATACGCAGTATTTT. Its translation is CASSRLTLGASTDTQYF.

The chain combines TRBV6-5 with TRBJ2-1, with 7 bases fitting TRBD1. CDR1 and CDR2 (germline): MNHEY, SVGAGI. V shed 8 bases and J 0 bases; nucleotides not matched to a gene: 7. The CDR3 is 15 residues long. The CDR3 is CASRGQVNSYNEQFF. CDR3 sequence (DNA): TGTGCCAGCCGAGGACAGGTGAACTCCTACAATGAGCAGTTCTTC.

This clone was seen just once. This chain joins TRBV29-1 and TRBJ1-1, with no clear D. The V and J ends lost 4 bases and 5 bases respectively, with 11 bases between them. CDR3 length: 12 amino acids. Per the germline V gene, CDR1 is SQVTM and CDR2 is ANQGSEA. The CDR3 loop is CSVGSVTTEAFF. The CDR3 nucleotides are TGCAGCGTTGGCTCCGTCACAACTGAAGCTTTCTTT.

In this sample, this clone turned up once. The chain combines TRBV6-4 with TRBJ2-2; D might be TRBD1 (5 bases). The ends were cut back, 3 bases at V and 0 bases at J, with 5 bases in the middle. The germline gives CDR1 MRHNA, CDR2 SNTAGT. The CDR3 sequence is 14 residues long. Here the CDR3 reads CASSEGPNTGELFF. The CDR3 DNA sequence: TGTGCCAGCAGTGAGGGGCCGAACACCGGGGAGCTGTTTTTT.